A selection of T cell receptor beta chains follows, all from one sample in a study of immune characterization of retroperitoneal liposarcoma. TCRdb redid the calling of the PCR reads with MiXCR, one entry per CDR3 protein. The sample carries 12,000 or so distinct CDR3 sequences, approximately 26% recorded once. Sequenced material: tumor tissue. These TCRs come from a female donor with retroperitoneal liposarcoma. Each CDR3 is given with its conserved first and last residue. The order of the fields is CDR3 length, J gene, D gene, clone size, V gene, CDR3 DNA, CDR3 protein. D genes are given only for firm matches. Size is omitted from some rows. Given values are once, few, many or a class for expanded clones.

>11|TRBJ1-2|.|few|TRBV6-2/TRBV6-3
TGTGCCAGCAGATGGGGCTATGGCTACACCTTC
CASRWGYGYTF
>16|TRBJ2-7|TRBD2|.|TRBV11-2
TGTGCCAGCAGCGGCCCGGGACTAGCGGGAGGAAATGAGCAGTACTTC
CASSGPGLAGGNEQYF
>17|TRBJ2-1|.|.|TRBV11-2
TGTGCCAGCAGCTTAGACTACGGAGACAGGCTACAAGAGACCCAGTTCTTC
CASSLDYGDRLQETQFF
>16|TRBJ2-7|TRBD2|.|TRBV6-1
TGTGCCAGCAGTCCGAGCCGGAGCGGGAGGTCCAATGAGCAGTACTTC
CASSPSRSGRSNEQYF
>12|TRBJ1-2|.|.|TRBV12-5
TGTGCTAGTGGTTTGGATCAGGGGAGCTACACCTTC
CASGLDQGSYTF
>15|TRBJ2-2|TRBD1|medium-sized|TRBV6-6
TGTGCCAGCAGTCCCGGGACAGGATTCACCGGGGAGCTGTTTTTT
CASSPGTGFTGELFF
>15|TRBJ2-1|TRBD2|.|TRBV7-8
TGTGCCAGCAGCTGGGCCTTCGGGAGGGCCTACGAGCAGTTCTTC
CASSWAFGRAYEQFF
>14|TRBJ1-2|TRBD1|.|TRBV6-8
TGTGCCAGCCGTCCCGGGACAGGGCACTATGGCTACACCTTC
CASRPGTGHYGYTF
>16|TRBJ2-3|TRBD2|.|TRBV7-2
TGTGCCAGCAGCTTGGGACTAGCGACTAGCACAGATACGCAGTATTTT
CASSLGLATSTDTQYF
>15|TRBJ2-7|.|many|TRBV12-3/TRBV12-4
TGTGCCAGCAGTTTTCGGGGGACAGCAACAAGCGAGCAGTACTTC
CASSFRGTATSEQYF
>15|TRBJ1-6|TRBD1|few|TRBV6-5
TGTGCCAGCAGCCGGAGGGGGGACAGTAATTCACCCCTCCACTTT
CASSRRGDSNSPLHF
>13|TRBJ2-5|.|.|TRBV6-1
TGTGCCAGCAGTGAAGACACCTACAATGAGCAGTACTTC
CASSEDTYNEQYF
>13|TRBJ2-5|.|.|TRBV10-1
TGCGCCAGCAGTGAGGGGGGACGGGAGACCCAGTACTTC
CASSEGGRETQYF
>15|TRBJ2-4|TRBD1|.|TRBV7-2
TGTGCCAGCACCACCCCGGGACAGGGGAGGGACATTCAGTACTTC
CASTTPGQGRDIQYF
>14|TRBJ2-7|.|.|TRBV7-6
TGTGCCAGCAGCTTAGGGGCAGAAACCTACGAGCAGTACTTC
CASSLGAETYEQYF
>12|TRBJ2-7|TRBD2|many|TRBV6-1
TGTGCCAGCATGAGCGGGAGCTACGAGCAGTACTTC
CASMSGSYEQYF
>15|TRBJ2-1|TRBD2|medium-sized|TRBV6-1
TGTGCCAGCCGGGCGGGACTAGTCCTCTACAATGAGCAGTTCTTC
CASRAGLVLYNEQFF
>11|TRBJ2-1|.|.|TRBV7-9
TGTGCCAGCAGCTTTTTCTATGAGCAGTTCTTC
CASSFFYEQFF
>13|TRBJ2-7|.|.|TRBV27
TGTGCCAGCAGTTTCTCGGACAAGTACGAGCAGTACTTC
CASSFSDKYEQYF
>13|TRBJ1-5|.|few|TRBV12-3/TRBV12-4
TGTGCCAGCAGTTTGACTGAACATCAGCCCCAGCATTTT
CASSLTEHQPQHF